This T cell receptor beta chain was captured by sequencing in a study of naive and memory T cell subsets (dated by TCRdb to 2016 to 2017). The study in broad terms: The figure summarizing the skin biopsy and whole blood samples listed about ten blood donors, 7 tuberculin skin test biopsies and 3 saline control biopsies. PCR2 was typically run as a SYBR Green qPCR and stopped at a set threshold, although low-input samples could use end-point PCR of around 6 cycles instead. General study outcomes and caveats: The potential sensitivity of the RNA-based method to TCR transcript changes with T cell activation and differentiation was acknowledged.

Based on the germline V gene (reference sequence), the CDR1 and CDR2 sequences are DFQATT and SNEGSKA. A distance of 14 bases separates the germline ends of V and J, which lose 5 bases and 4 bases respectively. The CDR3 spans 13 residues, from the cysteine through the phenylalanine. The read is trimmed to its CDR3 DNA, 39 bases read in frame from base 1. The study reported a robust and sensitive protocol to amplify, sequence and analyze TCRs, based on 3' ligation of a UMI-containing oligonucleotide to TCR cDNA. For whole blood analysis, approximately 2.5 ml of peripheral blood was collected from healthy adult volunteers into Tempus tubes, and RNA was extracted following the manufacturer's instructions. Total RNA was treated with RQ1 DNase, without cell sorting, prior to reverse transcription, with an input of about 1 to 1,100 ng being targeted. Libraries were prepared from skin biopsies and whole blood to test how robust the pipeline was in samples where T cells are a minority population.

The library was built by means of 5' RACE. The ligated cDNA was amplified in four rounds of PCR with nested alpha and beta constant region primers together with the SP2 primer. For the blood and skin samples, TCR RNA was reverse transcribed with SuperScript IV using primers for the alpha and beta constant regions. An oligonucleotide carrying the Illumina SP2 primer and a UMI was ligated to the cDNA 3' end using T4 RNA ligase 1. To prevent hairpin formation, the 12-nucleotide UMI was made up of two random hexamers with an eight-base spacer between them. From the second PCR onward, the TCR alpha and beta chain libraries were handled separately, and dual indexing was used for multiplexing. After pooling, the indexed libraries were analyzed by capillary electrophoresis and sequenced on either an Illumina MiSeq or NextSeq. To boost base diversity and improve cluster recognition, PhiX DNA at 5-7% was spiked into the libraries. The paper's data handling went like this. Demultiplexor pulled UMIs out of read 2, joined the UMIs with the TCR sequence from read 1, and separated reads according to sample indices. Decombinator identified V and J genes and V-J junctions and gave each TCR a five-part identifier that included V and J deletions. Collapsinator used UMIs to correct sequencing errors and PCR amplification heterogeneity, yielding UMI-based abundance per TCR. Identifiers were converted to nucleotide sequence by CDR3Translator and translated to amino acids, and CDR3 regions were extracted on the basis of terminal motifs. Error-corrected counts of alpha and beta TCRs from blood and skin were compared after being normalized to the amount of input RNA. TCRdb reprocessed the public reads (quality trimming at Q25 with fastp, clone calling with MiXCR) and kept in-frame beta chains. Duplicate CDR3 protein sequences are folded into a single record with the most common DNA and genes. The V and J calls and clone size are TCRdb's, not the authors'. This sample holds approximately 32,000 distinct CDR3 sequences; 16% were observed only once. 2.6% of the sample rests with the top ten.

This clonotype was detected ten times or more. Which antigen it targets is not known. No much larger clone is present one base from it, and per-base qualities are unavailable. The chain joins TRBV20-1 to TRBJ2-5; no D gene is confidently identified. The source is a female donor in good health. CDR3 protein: CSARSSTPETQYF. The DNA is TGCAGTGCTCGGAGTAGTACCCCAGAGACCCAGTACTTC.